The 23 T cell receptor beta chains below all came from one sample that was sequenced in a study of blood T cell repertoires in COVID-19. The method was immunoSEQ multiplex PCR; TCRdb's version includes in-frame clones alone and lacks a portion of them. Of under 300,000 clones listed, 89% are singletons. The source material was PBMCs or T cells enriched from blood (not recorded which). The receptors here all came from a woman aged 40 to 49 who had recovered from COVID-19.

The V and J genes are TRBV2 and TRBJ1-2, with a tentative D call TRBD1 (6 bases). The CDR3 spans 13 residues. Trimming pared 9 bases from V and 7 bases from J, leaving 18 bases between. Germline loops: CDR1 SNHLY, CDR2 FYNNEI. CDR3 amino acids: CASIGLKGVGYTF. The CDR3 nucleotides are TGTGCCAGTATCGGACTGAAGGGGGTTGGCTACACCTTC.

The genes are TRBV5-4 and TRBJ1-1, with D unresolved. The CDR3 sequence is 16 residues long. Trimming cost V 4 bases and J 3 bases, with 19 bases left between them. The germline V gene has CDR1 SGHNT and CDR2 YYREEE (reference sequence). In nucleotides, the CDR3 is TGTGCCAGCAGCCTGGATGCAGCGGGTTATGACACTGAAGCTTTCTTT. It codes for CASSLDAAGYDTEAFF.

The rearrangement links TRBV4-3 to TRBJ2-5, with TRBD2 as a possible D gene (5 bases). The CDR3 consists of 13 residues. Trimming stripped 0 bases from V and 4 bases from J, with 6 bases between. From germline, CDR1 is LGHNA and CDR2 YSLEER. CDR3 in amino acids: CASSQDGRETQYF. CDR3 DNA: TGCGCCAGCAGCCAAGATGGGAGAGAGACCCAGTACTTC.

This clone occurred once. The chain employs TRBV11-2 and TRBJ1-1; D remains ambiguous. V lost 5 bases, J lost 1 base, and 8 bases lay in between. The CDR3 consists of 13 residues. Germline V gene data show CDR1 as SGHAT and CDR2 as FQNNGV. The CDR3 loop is CASSLLWNTEAFF. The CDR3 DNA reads TGTGCCAGCAGCCTACTGTGGAACACTGAAGCTTTCTTT. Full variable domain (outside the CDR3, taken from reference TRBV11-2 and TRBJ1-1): EAGVAQSPRYKIIEKRQSVAFWCNPISGHATLYWYQQILGQGPKLLIQFQNNGVVDDSQLPKDRFSAERLKGVDSTLKIQPAKLEDSAVYLCASSLLWNTEAFFGQGTRLTVV.

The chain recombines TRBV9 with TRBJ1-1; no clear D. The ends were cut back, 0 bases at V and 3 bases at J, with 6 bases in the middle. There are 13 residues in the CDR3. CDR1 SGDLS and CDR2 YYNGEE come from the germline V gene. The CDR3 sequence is CASSVVQYTEAFF. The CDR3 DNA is TGTGCCAGCAGCGTAGTTCAGTACACTGAAGCTTTCTTT.

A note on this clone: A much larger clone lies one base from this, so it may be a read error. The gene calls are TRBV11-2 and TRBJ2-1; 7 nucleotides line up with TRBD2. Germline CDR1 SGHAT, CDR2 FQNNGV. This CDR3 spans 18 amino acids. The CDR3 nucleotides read TGTGCCAGCAGCTCACCCGGCTACCGGGGAGGGACCTACAATGAGCAGCTCTTC. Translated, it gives CASSSPGYRGGTYNEQLF.

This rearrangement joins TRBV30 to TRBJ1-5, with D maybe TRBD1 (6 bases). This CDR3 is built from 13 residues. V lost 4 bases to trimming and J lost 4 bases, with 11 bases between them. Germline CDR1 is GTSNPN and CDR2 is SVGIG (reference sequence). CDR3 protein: CAWTSGANQPQHF. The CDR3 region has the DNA TGTGCCTGGACGTCAGGGGCAAATCAGCCCCAGCATTTT.

The CDR3 is CASSFRGQGNEQFF. CDR3 coding DNA: TGTGCCAGCAGCTTCAGGGGGCAAGGGAATGAGCAGTTCTTC. The chain combines TRBV5-4 with TRBJ2-1; 8 nucleotides align to TRBD1. This CDR3 is built from 14 residues. V was clipped by 2 bases and J by 7 bases; unmatched bases: 5. CDR1 and CDR2 (germline): SGHNT, YYREEE (reference sequence).

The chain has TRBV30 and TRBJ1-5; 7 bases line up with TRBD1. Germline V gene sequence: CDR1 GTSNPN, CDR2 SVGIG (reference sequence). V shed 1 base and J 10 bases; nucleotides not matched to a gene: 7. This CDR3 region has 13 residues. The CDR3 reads CAWSGGDSRPQHF. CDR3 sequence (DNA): TGTGCCTGGAGTGGGGGGGACAGCCGCCCCCAGCATTTT.

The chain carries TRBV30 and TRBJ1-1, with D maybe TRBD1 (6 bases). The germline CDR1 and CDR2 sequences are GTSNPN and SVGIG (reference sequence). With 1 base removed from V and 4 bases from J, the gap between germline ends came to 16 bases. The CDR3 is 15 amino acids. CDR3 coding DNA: TGTGCCTGGAGTGACCCCAGGAGGGGGGGCACTGAAGCTTTCTTT. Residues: CAWSDPRRGGTEAFF. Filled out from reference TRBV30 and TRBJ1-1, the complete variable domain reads SQTIHQWPATLVQPVGSPLSLECTVEGTSNPNLYWYRQAAGRGLQLLFYSVGIGQISSEVPQNLSASRPQDRQFILSSKKLLLSDSGFYLCAWSDPRRGGTEAFFGQGTRLTVV.

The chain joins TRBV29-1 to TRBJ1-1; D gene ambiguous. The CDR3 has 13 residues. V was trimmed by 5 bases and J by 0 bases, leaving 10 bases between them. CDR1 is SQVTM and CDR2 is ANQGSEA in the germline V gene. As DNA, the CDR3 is TGCAGCGTTCGTTACACCATGAACACTGAAGCTTTCTTT. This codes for CSVRYTMNTEAFF. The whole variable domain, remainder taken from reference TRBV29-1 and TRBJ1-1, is SAVISQKPSRDICQRGTSLTIQCQVDSQVTMMFWYRQQPGQSLTLIATANQGSEATYESGFVIDKFPISRPNLTFSTLTVSNMSPEDSSIYLCSVRYTMNTEAFFGQGTRLTVV.

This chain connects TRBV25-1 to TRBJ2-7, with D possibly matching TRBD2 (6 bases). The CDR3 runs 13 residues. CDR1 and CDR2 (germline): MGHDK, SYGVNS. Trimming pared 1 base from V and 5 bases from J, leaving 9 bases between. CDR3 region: CASSESPGDEQYF. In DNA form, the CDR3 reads TGTGCCAGCAGTGAATCGCCGGGGGACGAGCAGTACTTC.

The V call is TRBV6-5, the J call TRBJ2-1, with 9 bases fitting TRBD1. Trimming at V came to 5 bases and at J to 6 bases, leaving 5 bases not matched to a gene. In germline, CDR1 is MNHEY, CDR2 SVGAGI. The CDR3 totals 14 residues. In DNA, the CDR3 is TGTGCCAGCAGTCCGGGACAGGGAACCAATGAGCAGTTCTTC. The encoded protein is CASSPGQGTNEQFF.

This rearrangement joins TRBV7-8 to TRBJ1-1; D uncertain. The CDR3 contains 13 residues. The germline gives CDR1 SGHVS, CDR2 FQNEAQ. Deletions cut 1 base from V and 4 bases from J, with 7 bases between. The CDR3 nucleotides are TGTGCCAGCAGCTTAGATGAGGTCACTGAAGCTTTCTTT. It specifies CASSLDEVTEAFF.

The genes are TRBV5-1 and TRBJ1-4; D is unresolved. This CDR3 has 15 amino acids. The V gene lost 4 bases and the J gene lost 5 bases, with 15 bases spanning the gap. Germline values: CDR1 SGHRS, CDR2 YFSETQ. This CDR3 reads CASSARRQPNEKLFF. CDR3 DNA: TGCGCCAGCAGCGCCCGGCGGCAGCCGAATGAAAAACTGTTTTTT.

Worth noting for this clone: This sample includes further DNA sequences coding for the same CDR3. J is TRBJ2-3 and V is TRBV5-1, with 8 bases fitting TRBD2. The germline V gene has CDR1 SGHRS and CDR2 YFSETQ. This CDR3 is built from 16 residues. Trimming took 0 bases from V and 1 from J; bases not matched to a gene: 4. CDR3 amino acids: CASSLAPGGGTDTQYF. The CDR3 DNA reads TGCGCCAGCAGCTTGGCCCCGGGGGGGGGCACAGATACGCAGTATTTT. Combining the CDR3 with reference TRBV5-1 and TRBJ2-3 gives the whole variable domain KAGVTQTPRYLIKTRGQQVTLSCSPISGHRSVSWYQQTPGQGLQFLFEYFSETQRNKGNFPGRFSGRQFSNSRSEMNVSTLELGDSALYLCASSLAPGGGTDTQYFGPGTRLTVL.

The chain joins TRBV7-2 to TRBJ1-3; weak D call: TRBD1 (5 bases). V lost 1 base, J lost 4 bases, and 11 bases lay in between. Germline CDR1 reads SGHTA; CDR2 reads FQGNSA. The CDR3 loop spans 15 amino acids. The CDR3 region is CASSLGQRQGNTIYF. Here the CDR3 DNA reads TGTGCCAGCAGCTTAGGTCAACGACAGGGAAACACCATATATTTT. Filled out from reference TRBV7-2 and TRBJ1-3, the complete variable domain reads GAGVSQSPSNKVTEKGKDVELRCDPISGHTALYWYRQSLGQGLEFLIYFQGNSAPDKSGLPSDRFSAERTGGSVSTLTIQRTQQEDSAVYLCASSLGQRQGNTIYFGEGSWLTVV.

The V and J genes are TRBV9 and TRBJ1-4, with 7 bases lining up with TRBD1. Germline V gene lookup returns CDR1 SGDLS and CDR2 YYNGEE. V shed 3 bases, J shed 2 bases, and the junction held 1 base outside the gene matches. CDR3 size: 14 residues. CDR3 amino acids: CASSGGQTNEKLFF. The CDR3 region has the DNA TGTGCCAGCAGCGGGGGACAGACTAATGAAAAACTGTTTTTT.

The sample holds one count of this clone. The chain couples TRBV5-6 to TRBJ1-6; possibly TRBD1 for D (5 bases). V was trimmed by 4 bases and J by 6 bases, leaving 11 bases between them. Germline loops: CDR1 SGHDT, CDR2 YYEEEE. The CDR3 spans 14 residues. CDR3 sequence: CASSTQGINSPLHF. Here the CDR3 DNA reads TGTGCCAGCAGCACCCAGGGAATTAATTCACCCCTCCACTTT.

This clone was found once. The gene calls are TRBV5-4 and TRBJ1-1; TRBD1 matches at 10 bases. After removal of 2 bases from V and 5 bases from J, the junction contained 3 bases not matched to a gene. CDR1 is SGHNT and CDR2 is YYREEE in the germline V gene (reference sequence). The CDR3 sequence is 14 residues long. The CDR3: CASSFRGQGTEAFF. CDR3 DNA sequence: TGTGCCAGCAGCTTTCGGGGACAGGGGACTGAAGCTTTCTTT.

This chain's CDR3 is CASSQVLRSAGYTF. The CDR3 DNA follows: TGCGCCAGCAGCCAGGTTCTGAGGAGCGCTGGCTACACCTTC. The V gene is TRBV4-1, the J gene TRBJ1-2; the D is unclear. Trimming stripped 3 bases from V and 7 bases from J, with 15 bases between. Per germline, CDR1 MGHRA and CDR2 YSYEKL. The CDR3 length is 14 residues.

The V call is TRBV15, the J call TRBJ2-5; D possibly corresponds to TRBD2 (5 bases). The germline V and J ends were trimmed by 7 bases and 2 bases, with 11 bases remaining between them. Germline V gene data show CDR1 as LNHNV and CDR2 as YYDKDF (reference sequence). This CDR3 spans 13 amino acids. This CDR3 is CATKRGLQETQYF. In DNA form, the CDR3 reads TGTGCCACCAAGCGCGGGTTACAAGAGACCCAGTACTTC.

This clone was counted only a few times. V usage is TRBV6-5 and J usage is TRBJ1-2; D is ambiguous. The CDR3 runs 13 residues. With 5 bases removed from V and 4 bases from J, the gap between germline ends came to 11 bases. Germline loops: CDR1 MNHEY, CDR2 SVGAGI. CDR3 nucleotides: TGTGCCAGCAGTCCGACGGCGGCCTATGGCTACACCTTC. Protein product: CASSPTAAYGYTF.